What follows are 7 T cell receptor beta chains derived from one specimen sequenced in a study of CD8 T cells in ankylosing spondylitis. Broader study findings: What appeared characteristic of ankylosing spondylitis blood was a TCR beta motif of several highly homologous variants.

These receptors have no known antigen. TCRdb re-called the 5' RACE reads with MiXCR, one entry per CDR3 protein. This table has about 210,000 distinct CDR3 sequences, more than 5.5% appearing once. Sequencing was carried out using blood, either unsorted or a sorted T cell fraction (not recorded which). Receptors originate from a male donor with ankylosing spondylitis.

This clonotype was seen at least ten times. J is TRBJ1-1 and V is TRBV12-3 or TRBV12-4, with D possibly TRBD1 on 5 matching bases. The germline V and J ends were trimmed by 4 bases and 1 base, with 10 bases remaining between them. This CDR3 contains 14 residues. CDR3 amino acids: CASSSGGTNTEAFF. In DNA, the CDR3 is TGTGCCAGCAGTTCGGGAGGGACGAACACTGAAGCTTTCTTT.

This clonotype occurred many times. This chain uses TRBV11-2 with TRBJ2-1; TRBD1 aligns across 10 bases. The germline gives CDR1 SGHAT, CDR2 FQNNGV. Trimming at V came to 2 bases and at J to 2 bases, leaving 6 bases not matched to a gene. This CDR3 region has 17 residues. The CDR3, as DNA: TGTGCCAGCAGCTTATTCCGGGGACAGGGGACCTACAATGAGCAGTTCTTC. Translated: CASSLFRGQGTYNEQFF.

This chain uses TRBV5-5 with TRBJ1-5, with D possibly matching TRBD1 (5 bases). Trimming pared 5 bases from V and 2 bases from J, leaving 14 bases between. This CDR3 has 15 amino acids. The germline V gene has CDR1 SGHKS and CDR2 YYEKEE (reference sequence). The CDR3 DNA follows: TGTGCCAGCAGGGGGCTTCACCGGGGCAATCAGCCCCAGCATTTT. Its protein product is CASRGLHRGNQPQHF.

This clonotype was seen at least ten times. V gene TRBV28 combines with J gene TRBJ1-4; D remains unclear. V gave up 6 bases and J gave up 8 bases, with 7 bases separating them. The germline CDR1 and CDR2 sequences are MDHEN and SYDVKM. This CDR3 comprises 11 residues. The CDR3 region is CASRGGEKLFF. The CDR3 DNA sequence: TGTGCCAGCAGAGGAGGGGAAAAACTGTTTTTT.

This clonotype has at least ten counts. This sequence joins TRBV4-3 and TRBJ2-2, with 12 positions matching TRBD2. The trim removed 2 bases at V and 5 bases at J, leaving 3 bases unmatched. The germline V gene has CDR1 LGHNA and CDR2 YSLEER. The CDR3 runs to 16 residues. In DNA, the CDR3 is TGCGCCAGCAGCCAACTAGCGGGAGGGAGAACCGGGGAGCTGTTTTTT. Encoded protein: CASSQLAGGRTGELFF.

In this sample, this clonotype turned up once. The chain carries TRBV3-1 and TRBJ2-1, with D maybe TRBD2 (5 bases). The CDR3 sequence is 14 residues long. Trimming took off 10 bases at V and 0 bases at J, with 13 bases between the two ends. CDR1 LGHDT and CDR2 YNNKEL come from the germline V gene (reference sequence). The CDR3: CATKDLDSYNEQFF. The CDR3 bases are TGTGCCACCAAGGACTTGGACTCCTACAATGAGCAGTTCTTC.

This clonotype occurred many times. The DNA for the CDR3 is TGCGCCAGCAGCCACGTCGGGGGGACCGCATACAATGAGCAGTTCTTC. Its translation: CASSHVGGTAYNEQFF. V gene TRBV4-1 combines with J gene TRBJ2-1; 7 positions agree with TRBD2. The CDR3 runs 16 residues. The V gene end was trimmed by 3 bases and the J gene end by 4 bases; junction bases not matched to a gene: 9. Per germline, CDR1 MGHRA and CDR2 YSYEKL.